This is a list of T cell receptor beta chains from one sample in a study of shared clonotypes between healthy human individuals. Assay used: immunoSEQ multiplex PCR; TCRdb lists only in-frame clones, some missing. In the table there are hundreds of thousands of clones, 95% of which are singletons. Sequenced input: naive CD8+ T cells sorted from blood. All receptors come from a woman younger than 45 in good health. Both conserved end residues are part of each CDR3. The order of the fields is V gene, J gene, D gene, CDR3 DNA, CDR3 protein. A D gene is named only where the DNA matches it firmly.

TRBV28	TRBJ1-6	NA	TGTGCCAGCAGCTGGGGGCCAGGGATGGACGAAAATTCACCCCTCCACTTT	CASSWGPGMDENSPLHF
TRBV7-9	TRBJ2-1	NA	TGTGCCAGCAGCTCCGGAGTAGTACCGTTCTTC	CASSSGVVPFF
TRBV28	TRBJ1-2	NA	TGTGCCAGCAGTTTGCCAGCCGACTATGGCTACACCTTC	CASSLPADYGYTF
TRBV10-1	TRBJ2-7	TRBD2	TGCGCCAGCAGTGAGAGCCGGGGGGGGTACTACGAGCAGTACTTC	CASSESRGGYYEQYF
TRBV5-6	TRBJ2-2	NA	TGTGCCAGCAGCGTCACACCTAGCGTCAACACCGGGGAGCTGTTTTTT	CASSVTPSVNTGELFF
TRBV27	TRBJ2-3	TRBD2	TGTGCCAGCAGTTTTACTAGCGAGGGCGATACGCAGTATTTT	CASSFTSEGDTQYF
TRBV2	TRBJ2-7	NA	TGTGCCAGCAGTGGAACGGGACTCTTCTACGAGCAGTACTTC	CASSGTGLFYEQYF
TRBV13	TRBJ2-7	TRBD2	TGTGCCAGCAGCTCGCTCGTTAGCGGGGGGTCCGACTACGAGCAGTACTTC	CASSSLVSGGSDYEQYF
TRBV28	TRBJ2-7	NA	TGTGCCAGCACCCTGGGGCCGTCTAGCTCCTACGAGCAGTACTTC	CASTLGPSSSYEQYF
TRBV28	TRBJ1-5	NA	TGTGCCAGCATAGAACAGAATAGCAATCAGCCCCAGCATTTT	CASIEQNSNQPQHF
TRBV7-8	TRBJ1-1	NA	TGTGCCAGCAGCCCCGAAGCGGGGACGGCGAACACTGAAGCTTTCTTT	CASSPEAGTANTEAFF
TRBV19	TRBJ2-5	TRBD1	TGTGCCAGTAGTATAGATTGGACAGGGGTTCGGGAGACCCAGTACTTC	CASSIDWTGVRETQYF
TRBV7-9	TRBJ2-2	TRBD2	TGTGCCAGCATCCTAGATGGAACTAGCGGGAGTGGGACCGGGGAGCTGTTTTTT	CASILDGTSGSGTGELFF
TRBV19	TRBJ2-1	TRBD1	TGTGCCAGTAGCGGGGACAGGGAATCCGCGCAGTTCTTC	CASSGDRESAQFF